Listed here is a single T cell receptor (beta chain). Autoimmune disease history or systemic immunosuppression led to patients being barred. Germline CDR1 and CDR2: SGHTA and FQGTGA. Trimming took 5 bases from V and 2 from J; bases not matched to a gene: 9. The CDR3 is made up of 16 amino acids. Assay: immunoSEQ multiplex PCR; the TCRdb copy retains only in-frame clones and omits some. The data hold around 62,000 clones, with 84% observed a single time. The data derive from a study of OX40 agonist ivuxolimab in advanced cancers. The wider study: At around 83% male, the cohort had a mean age of about 60 years, ranging from about 23 to 79. Enrollees could have had prior anti-PD-1, anti-PD-L1 or anti-CTLA-4 therapy, which 30% to 50% had received.

The V and J genes are TRBV7-3 and TRBJ2-7; 10 positions match TRBD2. Source: CD4+ or CD8+ T cells sorted from blood, taken in a trial of the OX40 agonist ivuxolimab. The sequence derives from an adult with an advanced solid tumor such as melanoma, head and neck, liver or kidney cancer. CDR3 sequence (DNA): TGTGCCAGCAGCGCTCTAGCGGGGGCCGCACCCTACGAGCAGTACTTC. Translation: CASSALAGAAPYEQYF. Filled out from reference TRBV7-3 and TRBJ2-7, the complete variable domain reads GAGVSQTPSNKVTEKGKYVELRCDPISGHTALYWYRQSLGQGPEFLIYFQGTGAADDSGLPNDRFFAVRPEGSVSTLKIQRTERGDSAVYLCASSALAGAAPYEQYFGPGTRLTVT.